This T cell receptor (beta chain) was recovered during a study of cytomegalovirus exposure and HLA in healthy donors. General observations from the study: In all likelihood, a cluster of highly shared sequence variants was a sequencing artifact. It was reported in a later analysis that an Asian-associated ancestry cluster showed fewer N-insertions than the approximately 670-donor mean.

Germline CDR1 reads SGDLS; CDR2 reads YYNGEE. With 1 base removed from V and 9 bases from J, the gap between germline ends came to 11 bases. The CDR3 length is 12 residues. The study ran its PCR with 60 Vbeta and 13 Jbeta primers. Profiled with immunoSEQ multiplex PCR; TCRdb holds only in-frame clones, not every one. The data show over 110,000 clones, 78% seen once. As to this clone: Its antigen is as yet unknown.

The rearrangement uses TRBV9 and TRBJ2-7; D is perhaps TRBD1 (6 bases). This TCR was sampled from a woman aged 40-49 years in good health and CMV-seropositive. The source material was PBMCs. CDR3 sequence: CASSVLGGRQYF. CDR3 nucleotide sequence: TGTGCCAGCAGCGTACTAGGGGGAAGGCAGTACTTC.